This T cell receptor beta chain was sequenced in a study of T-cell memory formation after mild COVID-19. TCRdb re-called the 5' RACE reads through MiXCR, storing one row per CDR3 protein. The profile shows roughly 550,000 distinct CDR3 sequences, roughly 20% of them singletons. Specimen: PBMCs or a T cell subset sorted from them (not recorded which). This TCR derives from an adult woman who had mild COVID-19 (a few samples of this study predate the infection). Cell type and time point are not known.

CDR3 coding DNA: TGTGCCAGCAGCTTAGGCGGGAGCTACATTCAGTACTTC. Its protein is CASSLGGSYIQYF. This chain links TRBV11-2 with TRBJ2-4, with 7 bases identical to TRBD2. This CDR3 is 13 amino acids long. The V and J ends lost 1 base and 8 bases, in that order; junction bases with no gene match: 2. The germline gives CDR1 SGHAT, CDR2 FQNNGV. The variable domain in full, with the rest retrieved from reference TRBV11-2 and TRBJ2-4, is EAGVAQSPRYKIIEKRQSVAFWCNPISGHATLYWYQQILGQGPKLLIQFQNNGVVDDSQLPKDRFSAERLKGVDSTLKIQPAKLEDSAVYLCASSLGGSYIQYFGAGTRLSVL.